This TCR beta chain is from a study of blood T cell repertoires in COVID-19. Study-level background: Nucleic acid was either cDNA or gDNA, and it came from T cells, B-cell-depleted T cells, or PBMCs.

The CDR3 consists of 14 residues. Looked up from germline, CDR1 is MDHEN and CDR2 is SYDVKM. J lost 5 bases, V lost 6 bases, and 9 bases had no gene match. As originally analysed: Amplification with reference gene primers provided the estimates of nucleated cell counts. The table came from immunoSEQ multiplex PCR; TCRdb's copy has only in-frame clones and leaves some out. From that table come the V and J calls and clone size; the DNA was used to work out D and trimming. The table lists approximately 350,000 clones, around 82% of them singletons. This receptor was taken from a young man with active or convalescent COVID-19. The V and J genes are TRBV28 and TRBJ2-7; 8 bases are shared with TRBD2. Sequenced: peripheral blood. CDR3 residues: CASRPGLAGNEQYF. Written as DNA, the CDR3 is TGTGCCAGCAGGCCTGGGCTAGCGGGCAACGAGCAGTACTTC. The full variable domain, rest sourced from reference TRBV28 and TRBJ2-7, is DVKVTQSSRYLVKRTGEKVFLECVQDMDHENMFWYRQDPGLGLRLIYFSYDVKMKEKGDIPEGYSVSREKKERFSLILESASTNQTSMYLCASRPGLAGNEQYFGPGTRLTVT.